The clone carrying this T cell receptor beta chain showed up many times. The sample originates from a study of spatial heterogeneity in lung cancer. Study-wide background: After resection, follow-up PBMC samples were sequenced when available, at a median of about 2 years later. A unique TCR and UMI combination showed up more than ten times in raw reads, on average.

TCRdb called the 5' RACE reads again in MiXCR, with one record for every CDR3 protein. This table has more than 95,000 distinct CDR3 sequences, 9% to 15% appearing once. V was clipped by 6 bases and J by 4 bases, with 15 bases between them. The CDR3 has 14 amino acids. Germline CDR1 is MNHNS and CDR2 is SASEGT. Indicated time point: blood at routine non-recurrence follow-up after resection. From tumor, nontumor lung or frozen PBMC, whole RNA was taken unsorted for sequencing. Sample: PBMCs, taken at follow-up. The sequence derives from a male donor with early-stage non-small cell lung cancer. The chain combines TRBV6-1 with TRBJ1-1; no clear D gene. Here the CDR3 DNA reads TGTGCCAGCAGACAGAGGACGGGCACCACTGAAGCTTTCTTT. Translated, it gives CASRQRTGTTEAFF.